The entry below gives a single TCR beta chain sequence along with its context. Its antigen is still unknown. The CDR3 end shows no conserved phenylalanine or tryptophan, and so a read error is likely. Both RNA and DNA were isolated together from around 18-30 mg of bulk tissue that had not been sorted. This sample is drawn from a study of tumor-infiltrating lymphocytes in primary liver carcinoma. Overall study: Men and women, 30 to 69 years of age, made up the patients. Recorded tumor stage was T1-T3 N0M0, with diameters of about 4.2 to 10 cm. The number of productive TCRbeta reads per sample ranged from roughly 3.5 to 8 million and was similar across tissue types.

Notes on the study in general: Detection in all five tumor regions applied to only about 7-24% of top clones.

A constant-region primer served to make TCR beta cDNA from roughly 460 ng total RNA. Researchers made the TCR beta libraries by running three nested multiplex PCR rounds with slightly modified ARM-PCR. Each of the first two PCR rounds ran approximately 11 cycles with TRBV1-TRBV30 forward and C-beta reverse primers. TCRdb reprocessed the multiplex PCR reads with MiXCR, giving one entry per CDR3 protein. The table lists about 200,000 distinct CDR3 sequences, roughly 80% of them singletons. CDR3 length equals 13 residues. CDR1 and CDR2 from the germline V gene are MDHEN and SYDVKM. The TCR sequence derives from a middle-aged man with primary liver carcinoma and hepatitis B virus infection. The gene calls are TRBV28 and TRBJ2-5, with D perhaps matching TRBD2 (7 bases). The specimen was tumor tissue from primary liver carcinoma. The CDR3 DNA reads TGTTCCAACGAGGGGGGGACCCGGGAGACCCAGTACTAC. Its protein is CSNEGGTRETQYY.